A selection of T cell receptor beta chains follows, all from one sample in a study of blood T cell repertoires in COVID-19. TCRdb's table, derived via immunoSEQ multiplex PCR, lists solely in-frame clones and lacks some. The sample carries around 180,000 clones, about 81% recorded once. The sample comprised peripheral blood. Source of these receptors: a woman aged 80 or over with COVID-19, enrolled during active disease. Each CDR3 is given with its conserved first and last residue. The D gene is left open where the match is weak. Expanded clones are given a class, and other clones once, few, many or no size at all.

CASSLELAVYEQYF,TGTGCCAGCAGCTTGGAACTAGCGGTCTACGAGCAGTACTTC,TRBD2,TRBJ2-7,-,TRBV5-8
CASSLAGRSYEQYF,TGTGCCAGCAGCTTAGCGGGCAGATCCTACGAGCAGTACTTC,-,TRBJ2-7,-,TRBV7-2
CASKRGFYEQYF,TGTGCCAGCAAACGGGGGTTCTACGAGCAGTACTTC,-,TRBJ2-7,-,TRBV9
CASSPGTSGGLSTDTQYF,TGTGCCAGCAGCCCCGGGACTAGCGGGGGGCTCAGCACAGATACGCAGTATTTT,TRBD2,TRBJ2-3,-,TRBV7-9
CASNQRDNLVYEQYF,TGTGCCAGCAACCAGAGGGACAACCTTGTCTACGAGCAGTACTTC,-,TRBJ2-7,-,TRBV6-5
CASSQGLLRRTDKAFF,TGTGCCAGCAGCCAAGGTTTGCTTAGGAGGACGGATAAAGCTTTCTTT,-,TRBJ1-1,-,TRBV3-1/TRBV3-2
CASSLQTGRETQYF,TGTGCCAGCAGCTTGCAGACAGGCAGAGAGACCCAGTACTTC,-,TRBJ2-5,-,TRBV7-9
CASSLAGRDSGNTIYF,TGTGCCAGCAGCTTAGCAGGCAGGGACTCTGGAAACACCATATATTTT,-,TRBJ1-3,few,TRBV7-8
CASSHPLAPLSTDTQYF,TGCGCCAGCAGCCATCCCCTAGCCCCACTCAGCACAGATACGCAGTATTTT,-,TRBJ2-3,-,TRBV5-1
CASSVRDRGQETQYF,TGCGCCAGCAGCGTCCGGGACAGGGGGCAAGAGACCCAGTACTTC,TRBD1,TRBJ2-5,few,TRBV5-1
CSVDASGQETQYF,TGCAGCGTTGACGCTAGCGGACAAGAGACCCAGTACTTC,TRBD2,TRBJ2-5,-,TRBV29-1
CASSLAGYSYEQYF,TGTGCCAGTAGCTTAGCGGGTTATTCCTACGAGCAGTACTTC,TRBD2,TRBJ2-7,once,TRBV19
CASRDYSYNEQFF,TGTGCCAGCAGGGACTACAGTTACAATGAGCAGTTCTTC,-,TRBJ2-1,-,TRBV2
CAWSQEGPTEAFF,TGTGCCTGGAGTCAAGAGGGTCCCACTGAAGCTTTCTTT,-,TRBJ1-1,few,TRBV30
CASSSISGTSGLISYNEQFF,TGTGCCAGCAGCTCAATATCCGGGACTAGCGGGTTGATATCTTACAATGAGCAGTTCTTC,TRBD2,TRBJ2-1,once,TRBV13
CASSRGGPQGEQYF,TGTGCCAGCAGCCGGGGCGGCCCTCAGGGTGAGCAGTACTTC,-,TRBJ2-7,-,TRBV14
CASSLLYEQYF,TGTGCCAGCAGCCTTCTCTACGAGCAGTACTTC,-,TRBJ2-7,-,TRBV7-2
CASSPLGAGGTYEQYF,TGTGCCAGCAGCCCCCTAGGAGCGGGGGGAACCTACGAGCAGTACTTC,TRBD2,TRBJ2-7,-,TRBV11-3
CASSESGGYGEAFF,TGTGCCAGCAGTGAATCGGGGGGCTACGGAGAAGCTTTCTTT,-,TRBJ1-1,-,TRBV2
CASSWRTGENGYTF,TGCGCCAGCAGCTGGAGGACAGGGGAAAATGGCTACACCTTC,TRBD1,TRBJ1-2,-,TRBV5-1
CAISSEGVAQYF,TGTGCCATCAGCTCCGAGGGGGTAGCGCAGTATTTT,-,TRBJ2-3,-,TRBV10-3
CASSLGAGIHEQYF,TGTGCCAGCAGCTTAGGAGCAGGGATTCACGAGCAGTACTTC,-,TRBJ2-7,-,TRBV7-6
CASSFPGRSTEAFF,TGTGCCAGCAGCTTCCCAGGGAGGAGCACTGAAGCTTTCTTT,-,TRBJ1-1,-,TRBV5-4
CASSSRGSSYNEQFF,TGTGCCAGCAGTTCGCGGGGGAGCTCCTACAATGAGCAGTTCTTC,TRBD2,TRBJ2-1,-,TRBV27
CATSDQGYNQPQHF,TGTGCCACCAGTGACCAGGGGTACAATCAGCCCCAGCATTTT,-,TRBJ1-5,-,TRBV24-1
CASSPLAVSSYNEQFF,TGTGCCAGCAGCCCCTTAGCGGTTAGCTCCTACAATGAGCAGTTCTTC,-,TRBJ2-1,-,TRBV7-3
CASSRTSGSTDTQYF,TGTGCCAGCAGCCGAACTAGCGGGAGCACAGATACGCAGTATTTT,TRBD2,TRBJ2-3,-,TRBV14
CASSFNPRSIHLNTEAFF,TGTGCCAGCAGTTTCAATCCCCGCTCGATCCACTTGAACACTGAAGCTTTCTTT,-,TRBJ1-1,once,TRBV2
CASSMGSNYGYTF,TGTGCCAGTAGTATGGGCAGTAACTATGGCTACACCTTC,-,TRBJ1-2,-,TRBV19
CASSLVAGHTIYF,TGTGCCAGCAGCTTAGTTGCGGGGCACACCATATATTTT,-,TRBJ1-3,-,TRBV11-3
CASRTQGDYEQYF,TGTGCCAGCAGAACACAGGGGGACTACGAGCAGTACTTC,TRBD1,TRBJ2-7,-,TRBV28
CASSPRHSYNSPLHF,TGTGCCAGCAGCCCGAGGCATTCCTATAATTCACCCCTCCACTTT,-,TRBJ1-6,-,TRBV21-1
CASSPFTGETQYF,TGTGCCAGCTCACCATTTACGGGAGAGACCCAGTACTTC,-,TRBJ2-5,-,TRBV18
CASSYSGQGADTQYF,TGTGCCAGCAGTTACTCGGGACAGGGTGCAGATACGCAGTATTTT,TRBD1,TRBJ2-3,-,TRBV6-5
CASSIGSGSYNEQFF,TGTGCCAGCAGCATAGGTAGTGGTTCCTACAATGAGCAGTTCTTC,-,TRBJ2-1,few,TRBV9
CASSQMRGTLETQYF,TGTGCCAGCAGCCAAATGCGGGGGACCCTAGAGACCCAGTACTTC,TRBD2,TRBJ2-5,-,TRBV3-1/TRBV3-2
CASSQGTGGVSYEQYF,TGCGCCAGCAGCCAGGGGACAGGGGGCGTTTCCTACGAGCAGTACTTC,TRBD1,TRBJ2-7,few,TRBV4-1
CASSQDPADRIYGYTF,TGCGCCAGCAGCCAAGATCCCGCCGACAGAATCTATGGCTACACCTTC,-,TRBJ1-2,-,TRBV4-3
CASSRGQSNYGYTF,TGTGCCAGCAGCCGCGGACAGAGCAACTATGGCTACACCTTC,-,TRBJ1-2,few,TRBV7-8
CASRYTDTQYF,TGTGCCAGCAGATACACAGATACGCAGTATTTT,-,TRBJ2-3,-,TRBV6-5
CASSLLPGTTLTDTQYF,TGTGCCAGCAGCCTCCTCCCCGGGACTACACTCACAGATACGCAGTATTTT,TRBD2,TRBJ2-3,-,TRBV11-2
CASRADGTYEQYF,TGTGCCAGCAGAGCTGACGGGACCTACGAGCAGTACTTC,-,TRBJ2-7,-,TRBV6-5
CASSPGTGYQETQYF,TGTGCCAGCAGTCCCGGGACAGGGTACCAAGAGACCCAGTACTTC,TRBD1,TRBJ2-5,-,TRBV11-3
CASSLGGVGYTF,TGTGCCAGCAGCTTAGGAGGCGTTGGCTACACCTTC,-,TRBJ1-2,-,TRBV7-2
CASSVSGGQYTDTQYF,TGTGCCAGCAGCGTGTCAGGGGGACAATACACAGATACGCAGTATTTT,TRBD1,TRBJ2-3,-,TRBV9
CASSTTGANEQFF,TGTGCCAGCAGTACCACAGGTGCCAATGAGCAGTTCTTC,-,TRBJ2-1,-,TRBV28
CASSQREGSYNEQFF,TGTGCCAGCAGCCAGCGGGAGGGCTCCTACAATGAGCAGTTCTTC,TRBD2,TRBJ2-1,-,TRBV7-8
CASSPIGQGSGNTIYF,TGTGCCAGCAGCCCAATCGGACAGGGGTCTGGAAACACCATATATTTT,TRBD1,TRBJ1-3,-,TRBV28
CASSVEPRVDEQFF,TGTGCCAGCAGCGTAGAACCCCGGGTGGATGAGCAGTTCTTC,-,TRBJ2-1,once,TRBV9
CASSSGGRVYEQYF,TGTGCCAGCAGTTCTGGGGGCAGGGTCTACGAGCAGTACTTC,-,TRBJ2-7,-,TRBV6-5
CASSSRLAAPSYEQYF,TGTGCCAGCAGTAGCCGACTAGCGGCTCCCTCCTACGAGCAGTACTTC,TRBD2,TRBJ2-7,once,TRBV27
CAWKRGIDVLTF,TGTGCCTGGAAAAGGGGCATCGACGTCCTGACTTTC,-,TRBJ2-6,-,TRBV30
CASTGRQGGYEQYF,TGTGCCAGTACCGGGAGACAGGGTGGATACGAGCAGTACTTC,-,TRBJ2-7,-,TRBV19
CASSTGTGFPSLNSQYF,TGTGCCAGTAGTACCGGGACAGGGTTCCCGAGCCTTAATTCCCAGTACTTC,TRBD1,TRBJ2-5,-,TRBV19
CASSTDYNSPLHF,TGTGCCAGCAGCACAGACTATAATTCACCCCTCCACTTT,-,TRBJ1-6,-,TRBV12-3/TRBV12-4
CASSIWTANTGELFF,TGTGCCAGTAGTATCTGGACAGCGAACACCGGGGAGCTGTTTTTT,-,TRBJ2-2,few,TRBV19
CASSRDIGSGNTIYF,TGTGCCAGCAGCCGGGACATTGGCTCTGGAAACACCATATATTTT,-,TRBJ1-3,few,TRBV5-8
CASRTGEYFISTDTQYF,TGCGCCAGCAGGACAGGTGAGTACTTCATTAGCACAGATACGCAGTATTTT,-,TRBJ2-3,-,TRBV10-1
CASGPWSYTEAFF,TGTGCCAGCGGCCCTTGGAGCTACACTGAAGCTTTCTTT,-,TRBJ1-1,-,TRBV12-3/TRBV12-4